This T cell receptor beta chain stems from a study of blood T cell repertoires in COVID-19. The ends were cut back, 6 bases at V and 5 bases at J, with 13 bases in the middle. Germline assignment: CDR1 SQVTM and CDR2 ANQGSEA. This CDR3 comprises 12 residues. Authors' data handling: From reference gene primer amplification, estimates of nucleated cell counts were derived. This table comes from immunoSEQ multiplex PCR, and its TCRdb copy is limited to in-frame clones, with some not included. That table furnishes V, J and clone size, whereas the DNA furnished D and trimming. Seen here are 300,000 to 400,000 clones, about 90% observed once, and the top ten hold approximately 0.93%. Across 20 to 25 US areas, participants ranged in age from roughly 18 to 95 years. Cohort 3 donors were reported recovered after two negative PCRs, clearance, or symptom resolution.

The TCR was taken from a woman in her twenties or thirties who had recovered from COVID-19. The J gene is TRBJ1-2, the V gene TRBV29-1; D uncertain. Source material: PBMCs or T cells enriched from blood (not recorded which). The CDR3 protein is CSVNTPPYGYTF. The CDR3 DNA reads TGCAGCGTGAACACCCCACCATATGGCTACACCTTC.